The 23 T cell receptor beta chains reported below all come from one sample, sequenced in a study of CD8+ T cells in alopecia areata. Treatment indicated: oral pan-JAK inhibitor, 5-10 mg twice daily. Extracted RNA was reverse transcribed, and the resulting cDNA served as sequencing template. Only in-frame clones appear in the TCRdb table, and some are missing; sequencing was by immunoSEQ multiplex PCR. The sample lists over 95,000 clones, approximately 60% occurring once. Sequencing was performed on CD8+ T cells sorted from blood, taken at week 4, from a patient treated with tofacitinib. All receptors come from a human donor with alopecia areata.

The chain carries TRBV5-1 and TRBJ2-2; D not certain. Germline V gives CDR1 SGHRS, CDR2 YFSETQ. The CDR3 consists of 16 residues. Trimming stripped 4 bases from V and 6 bases from J, with 19 bases between. CDR3 region: CASSLMIDPPPGELFF. The CDR3 nucleotides read TGCGCCAGCAGCCTCATGATCGATCCGCCCCCCGGGGAGCTGTTTTTT.

The chain carries TRBV19 and TRBJ1-1; D is unclear. V gave up 5 bases and J gave up 8 bases, with 12 bases separating them. This CDR3 contains 12 residues. CDR1 and CDR2 from the germline V gene are LNHDA and SQIVND (reference sequence). CDR3 residues: CASSPVTSEAFF. The CDR3 DNA reads TGTGCCAGTAGTCCAGTCACTTCGGAAGCTTTCTTT. The variable domain in full, completed from reference TRBV19 and TRBJ1-1, reads DGGITQSPKYLFRKEGQNVTLSCEQNLNHDAMYWYRQDPGQGLRLIYYSQIVNDFQKGDIAEGYSVSREKKESFPLTVTSAQKNPTAFYLCASSPVTSEAFFGQGTRLTVV.

The chain combines TRBV7-9 with TRBJ1-2; D possibly corresponds to TRBD1 (5 bases). With 5 bases removed from V and 4 bases from J, the gap between germline ends came to 14 bases. Germline V gene data show CDR1 as SEHNR and CDR2 as FQNEAQ (reference sequence). The CDR3 runs to 14 residues. CDR3 loop: CASSIRDGTYGYTF. CDR3 DNA sequence: TGTGCCAGCAGCATCCGGGACGGTACCTATGGCTACACCTTC.

The rearrangement uses TRBV27 and TRBJ1-2; tentative D call: TRBD1 (5 bases). The CDR3 runs to 12 residues. Germline lookup yields CDR1 MNHEY and CDR2 SMNVEV (reference sequence). The germline V and J ends were trimmed by 4 bases and 6 bases, with 9 bases remaining between them. In DNA, the CDR3 is TGTGCCAGCAGTTCTCAGGGAGATGGCTACACCTTC. Translation gives CASSSQGDGYTF.

This rearrangement joins TRBV9 to TRBJ2-5; the match to TRBD2 covers 10 bases. Germline V gene sequence: CDR1 SGDLS, CDR2 YYNGEE. The CDR3 extends over 14 amino acids. The J segment lost 3 bases and the V segment lost 2 bases, leaving 1 base of the junction unmatched. CDR3 DNA: TGTGCCAGCAGCGTGAGCGGGGGGGAAGAGACCCAGTACTTC. Translating gives CASSVSGGEETQYF.

V usage is TRBV10-2 and J usage is TRBJ1-1; D is uncertain. The CDR3 sequence is 12 residues long. The V gene lost 3 bases and the J gene lost 5 bases, with 7 bases spanning the gap. Per the germline V gene, CDR1 is WSHSY and CDR2 is SAAADI. This CDR3 is CASSEMGTEAFF. In DNA, the CDR3 is TGCGCCAGCAGTGAAATGGGGACTGAAGCTTTCTTT.

This chain joins TRBV7-9 and TRBJ2-7, with D maybe TRBD1 (5 bases). V lost 5 bases and J lost 1, with 9 bases in between. Germline values: CDR1 SEHNR, CDR2 FQNEAQ (reference sequence). There are 13 residues in the CDR3. The CDR3 protein is CASSTRVSYEQYF. The CDR3 nucleotides are TGTGCCAGCAGCACCAGGGTGTCCTACGAGCAGTACTTC. Full variable domain (rest looked up from reference TRBV7-9 and TRBJ2-7): DTGVSQNPRHKITKRGQNVTFRCDPISEHNRLYWYRQTLGQGPEFLTYFQNEAQLEKSRLLSDRFSAERPKGSFSTLEIQRTEQGDSAMYLCASSTRVSYEQYFGPGTRLTVT.

The chain couples TRBV7-9 to TRBJ2-3, with 10 nucleotides matching TRBD2. This CDR3 is 16 amino acids long. CDR1 is SEHNR and CDR2 is FQNEAQ in the germline V gene (reference sequence). Germline trimming cut 6 bases from V and 2 bases from J; bases unmatched to any gene: 8. CDR3 coding DNA: TGTGCCAGCAGTGAACCGGGACTAGCGAACACAGATACGCAGTATTTT. Translating it yields CASSEPGLANTDTQYF. The full variable domain, rest sourced from reference TRBV7-9 and TRBJ2-3, is DTGVSQNPRHKITKRGQNVTFRCDPISEHNRLYWYRQTLGQGPEFLTYFQNEAQLEKSRLLSDRFSAERPKGSFSTLEIQRTEQGDSAMYLCASSEPGLANTDTQYFGPGTRLTVL.

The DNA for the CDR3 is TGTGCCAGCAGCTTAGGCGGGACCAGCGGGGAGCTGTTTTTT. Translating gives CASSLGGTSGELFF. V usage is TRBV7-2 and J usage is TRBJ2-2; a weak D match, TRBD2 (6 bases). The CDR3 has 14 amino acids. Germline CDR1 reads SGHTA; CDR2 reads FQGNSA. V was trimmed by 1 base and J by 7 bases, leaving 10 bases between them. Supplemented by reference TRBV7-2 and TRBJ2-2, the full variable domain reads GAGVSQSPSNKVTEKGKDVELRCDPISGHTALYWYRQSLGQGLEFLIYFQGNSAPDKSGLPSDRFSAERTGGSVSTLTIQRTQQEDSAVYLCASSLGGTSGELFFGEGSRLTVL.

The chain couples TRBV29-1 to TRBJ2-3; 9 bases align to TRBD2. Trimming took 4 bases from V and 2 from J; bases not matched to a gene: 7. Per germline, CDR1 SQVTM and CDR2 ANQGSEA. The CDR3 sequence is 15 residues long. DNA of the CDR3: TGCAGCGTTGGACTAGCGGTACGATACACAGATACGCAGTATTTT. It codes for CSVGLAVRYTDTQYF.

The genes are TRBV9 and TRBJ2-1; 9 bases are a match to TRBD2. The CDR3 runs to 17 residues. Germline lookup yields CDR1 SGDLS and CDR2 YYNGEE. Trimming took 0 bases from V and 1 from J; bases not matched to a gene: 5. As DNA, the CDR3 is TGTGCCAGCAGCGTAGGTCAAGGACTAGCGTCCTACAATGAGCAGTTCTTC. This encodes CASSVGQGLASYNEQFF.

This rearrangement joins TRBV5-4 to TRBJ2-1; D gene uncertain. Trimming removed 2 bases at V and 4 bases at J, with 7 bases between. The germline V gene has CDR1 SGHNT and CDR2 YYREEE (reference sequence). The CDR3 is 13 residues long. CDR3 sequence reads: CASSLPPYNEQFF. In DNA form, the CDR3 reads TGTGCCAGCAGCTTACCCCCGTACAATGAGCAGTTCTTC.

The rearrangement joins TRBV15 to TRBJ1-5, with no clear D. Germline values: CDR1 LNHNV, CDR2 YYDKDF (reference sequence). The CDR3 spans 15 residues. Between the trimmed V and J ends, which lost 6 bases and 0 bases, there was a span of 12 bases. CDR3 nucleotide sequence: TGTGCCACCAGTACATTAAGTAGTAGCAATCAGCCCCAGCATTTT. It is translated as CATSTLSSSNQPQHF.

The chain couples TRBV7-6 to TRBJ2-1; D unclear. Germline assignment: CDR1 SGHVS and CDR2 FNYEAQ. The CDR3 contains 14 residues. The V gene lost 2 bases and the J gene lost 9 bases, with 14 bases spanning the gap. The CDR3 loop is CASSLRFDGLEQFF. The DNA of the CDR3 is TGTGCCAGCAGCTTACGTTTTGACGGCCTTGAGCAGTTCTTC.

The chain carries TRBV7-9 and TRBJ2-5; 8 bases are shared with TRBD2. The J segment lost 0 bases and the V segment lost 4 bases, leaving 1 base of the junction unmatched. CDR3 length: 14 residues. In germline, CDR1 is SEHNR, CDR2 FQNEAQ (reference sequence). The CDR3 is CASSWTSNQETQYF. The CDR3 bases are TGTGCCAGCAGCTGGACTAGCAACCAAGAGACCCAGTACTTC.

The gene calls are TRBV4-2 and TRBJ2-1, with D hard to call. Germline CDR1 and CDR2: LGHNA and YNFKEQ. This CDR3 region has 12 residues. The V gene lost 1 base and the J gene lost 10 bases, with 8 bases spanning the gap. In DNA form, the CDR3 reads TGTGCCAGCAGCCAAGCGCCCGGAGAGCAGTTCTTC. Translating gives CASSQAPGEQFF.

On this clone: This specimen includes other DNA sequences encoding the same CDR3. The V call is TRBV27, the J call TRBJ2-7; D remains ambiguous. CDR3 size: 12 residues. CDR1 MNHEY and CDR2 SMNVEV come from the germline V gene (reference sequence). V was clipped by 4 bases and J by 0 bases, with 4 bases between them. The CDR3 loop reads CASSSSSYEQYF. CDR3 sequence (DNA): TGTGCCAGCAGTTCCTCCTCCTACGAGCAGTACTTC.

The rearrangement joins TRBV2 to TRBJ2-7; no reliable D call. The V and J ends lost 1 base and 6 bases respectively, with 4 bases between them. CDR1 is SNHLY and CDR2 is FYNNEI in the germline V gene. This CDR3 contains 11 residues. The CDR3: CASSEGGEQYF. CDR3 DNA: TGTGCCAGCAGTGAAGGCGGCGAGCAGTACTTC.

The chain recombines TRBV29-1 with TRBJ1-2, with D perhaps TRBD1 (5 bases). The ends were cut back, 4 bases at V and 7 bases at J, with 16 bases in the middle. The CDR3 is 13 amino acids. Germline assignment: CDR1 SQVTM and CDR2 ANQGSEA. CDR3 protein: CSVADGGDSGYTF. CDR3 sequence (DNA): TGCAGCGTTGCCGATGGGGGGGATAGTGGCTACACCTTC.

The V and J genes are TRBV11-2 and TRBJ2-5; possible D gene TRBD1, 6 bases. Germline lookup yields CDR1 SGHAT and CDR2 FQNNGV. CDR3 size: 15 residues. V lost 0 bases and J lost 5, with 13 bases in between. CDR3 amino acids: CASSLEPQGQETQYF. The CDR3 DNA follows: TGTGCCAGCAGCTTAGAGCCCCAGGGGCAGGAGACCCAGTACTTC.

This clone was detected a few times. The V and J genes are TRBV5-4 and TRBJ1-4, with 9 bases fitting TRBD1. In germline, CDR1 is SGHNT, CDR2 YYREEE (reference sequence). J was trimmed by 8 bases and V by 4 bases; bases with no gene match: 15. The CDR3 loop spans 17 amino acids. CDR3 nucleotides: TGTGCCAGCAGCGCCGGGACAGGGTATTCGGGCAAGGAAAAACTGTTTTTT. Protein: CASSAGTGYSGKEKLFF.

This clone was detected a few times. V usage is TRBV4-3 and J usage is TRBJ1-2; TRBD1 matches 7 bases. Germline values: CDR1 LGHNA, CDR2 YSLEER. The CDR3 has 14 residues. With V trimmed by 5 bases and J by 8 bases, 11 bases remained unmatched. Here the CDR3 DNA reads TGCGCCAGCAGCGTTCGGGACAGCCTCATCGGCTACACCTTC. Its protein is CASSVRDSLIGYTF.

The chain couples TRBV9 to TRBJ2-2; D is uncertain. The CDR3 extends over 12 amino acids. V dropped 4 bases and J dropped 3 bases, with 4 bases sitting between them. Germline CDR1 reads SGDLS; CDR2 reads YYNGEE. The CDR3 protein is CASSSHTGELFF. CDR3 DNA sequence: TGTGCCAGCAGCTCACACACCGGGGAGCTGTTTTTT.